The subject of this entry is one T cell receptor beta chain. What it binds is unknown. Sequencing templates came from extracted RNA that was reverse transcribed into cDNA. Only in-frame clones appear in the TCRdb table, and some are missing; sequencing was by immunoSEQ multiplex PCR. The sample lists 45,000 to 70,000 clones, 95% to 97% seen once, with about 26% in the top ten. The sample belongs to a study of CD8+ T cells in alopecia areata. Punch biopsies of lesional scalp, plus peripheral blood, were taken from alopecia areata patients. PBMCs yielded sorted CD4+ and CD8+ T cells. CDR3 length: 16 amino acids. CDR1 and CDR2 (germline): SGHVS, FQNEAQ. Trimming removed 6 bases from V and 0 bases from J, with 16 bases in between. Overall study results and limits: Scalp lesions, especially in alopecia totalis/universalis, had higher clonality than normal scalp. In scalp samples, resident alphabeta T cells of normal skin are also sequenced.

Sequenced here: CD8+ T cells sorted from blood, sampled at week 0. This receptor was taken from a human donor with alopecia areata. The chain recombines TRBV7-8 with TRBJ2-3; D gene ambiguous. CDR3 coding DNA: TGTGCCAGCAGTCCTACCCAAAGGGCTAGCACAGATACGCAGTATTTT. Its translation: CASSPTQRASTDTQYF.